A single sample gave rise to the 22 T cell receptor beta chains below, sequenced in a study of blood T cells in healthy people across ages. For the second PCR, which ran for about 7 to 11 cycles, a sample-barcoded 5' primer and a J-beta primer mix were used. TCRdb analysed the 5' RACE reads with MiXCR anew, one entry per CDR3 protein. The sample holds hundreds of thousands of distinct CDR3 sequences, about 21% seen once. The sequencing sample was made of blood. The receptors originated from a man aged 65 to 85 in good health.

This clonotype was seen a handful of times. V and J are TRBV4-1 and TRBJ1-3, with unresolved D. The CDR3 has 15 residues. The ends were cut back, 2 bases at V and 1 base at J, with 9 bases in the middle. The V gene's germline CDR1 is MGHRA and CDR2 YSYEKL. Here the CDR3 reads CASSQPDFSGNTIYF. The CDR3 region has the DNA TGCGCCAGCAGCCAACCGGACTTTTCTGGAAACACCATATATTTT.

The rearrangement uses TRBV4-3 and TRBJ2-2, with D possibly being TRBD2 (5 bases). Looked up from germline, CDR1 is LGHNA and CDR2 is YSLEER. The CDR3 is 15 residues long. The ends were cut back, 2 bases at V and 7 bases at J, with 14 bases in the middle. As DNA, the CDR3 is TGCGCCAGCAGCCAACTATCGGGGTTGGGCGGGGAGCTGTTTTTT. Translating it yields CASSQLSGLGGELFF.

This clonotype was found a few times. The chain employs TRBV7-9 and TRBJ2-5; possible D gene TRBD2, 6 bases. Near its end, the DNA agrees better with TRBJ2-7, so the J call may be wrong. CDR1 and CDR2 from the germline V gene are SEHNR and FQNEAQ (reference sequence). This CDR3 is built from 13 residues. The CDR3 sequence: CASGRQDPYEQYF. DNA of the CDR3: TGTGCCAGCGGGAGGCAGGACCCCTACGAGCAGTACTTC.

V usage is TRBV11-2 and J usage is TRBJ2-5; maybe TRBD2 (5 bases). The CDR3 runs to 16 residues. V was shortened by 0 bases and J by 2 bases, with 13 bases between the two germline ends. In germline, CDR1 is SGHAT, CDR2 FQNNGV. The CDR3 loop is CASSLDRFEGQETQYF. The CDR3 DNA is TGTGCCAGCAGCTTAGATCGATTTGAGGGACAAGAGACCCAGTACTTC.

This sequence joins TRBV28 and TRBJ2-3; D call uncertain. V was pared by 1 base and J by 10 bases, with 9 bases between. This CDR3 is built from 12 residues. The germline CDR1 and CDR2 sequences are MDHEN and SYDVKM. Written as DNA, the CDR3 is TGTGCCAGCAGTTTATACAAATGGGCGCAGTATTTT. This codes for CASSLYKWAQYF.

V gene TRBV7-8 combines with J gene TRBJ2-5; 9 nucleotides align to TRBD2. The end of the DNA aligns better with TRBJ2-7, so the J call may be wrong. Per the germline V gene, CDR1 is SGHVS and CDR2 is FQNEAQ. The CDR3 is 15 amino acids. The chain's CDR3 is CASSGGLAYTYEQYF. For the CDR3, the DNA is TGTGCCAGCAGCGGAGGACTAGCGTATACCTACGAGCAGTACTTC.

As concerns this clonotype: One end of the junction is discordant with germline, which a read error may explain. The V call is TRBV18, the J call TRBJ2-1; tentatively, D is TRBD1 (5 bases). CDR1 and CDR2 (germline): KGHSH, LQKENI. The CDR3 spans 21 residues. The CDR3 here is CASSPPRDSPPERKSYNEQFF. CDR3 nucleotides: TGTGCCAGCTCACCCCCCCGCGACAGCCCACCCGAGCGTAAGTCCTATAATGAGCAGTTCTTC.

CDR3 nucleotides: TGCGCCAGCATCCTAGCGGAGTTCGCCTACAATGAGCAGTTCTTC. This gives the protein CASILAEFAYNEQFF. V usage is TRBV4-3 and J usage is TRBJ2-1; 7 nucleotides align to TRBD2. The CDR3 totals 15 residues. The germline CDR1 and CDR2 sequences are LGHNA and YSLEER. V lost 7 bases, J lost 2 bases, and 8 bases stayed unmatched.

The chain recombines TRBV7-2 with TRBJ1-2; no clear D gene. Trimming shortened V by 4 bases and J by 8 bases, and 20 bases separated the two germline ends. Germline-derived CDR1 and CDR2 are SGHTA and FQGNSA. The CDR3 spans 15 residues. The CDR3 loop is CASSSDPTRVWGYTF. The CDR3 nucleotides are TGTGCCAGCAGCTCCGACCCCACGCGTGTCTGGGGCTACACCTTC. Full variable domain (outside the CDR3, taken from reference TRBV7-2 and TRBJ1-2): GAGVSQSPSNKVTEKGKDVELRCDPISGHTALYWYRQSLGQGLEFLIYFQGNSAPDKSGLPSDRFSAERTGGSVSTLTIQRTQQEDSAVYLCASSSDPTRVWGYTFGSGTRLTVV.

The J gene is TRBJ1-5, the V gene TRBV24-1, with D perhaps matching TRBD1 (6 bases). Germline CDR1 reads KGHDR; CDR2 reads SFDVKD. This CDR3 contains 16 residues. Trimming removed 4 bases from V and 0 bases from J, with 12 bases in between. The CDR3 region is CATSDPGHNSNQPQHF. CDR3 DNA sequence: TGTGCCACCAGTGACCCGGGACACAATAGCAATCAGCCCCAGCATTTT.

In this sample, this clonotype turned up a few times. The chain is built from TRBV20-1 and TRBJ2-5, with D perhaps TRBD1 or TRBD2 (5 bases each). The CDR3 covers 12 residues. V lost 5 bases, J lost 14 bases, and 21 bases lay in between. Germline assignment: CDR1 DFQATT and CDR2 SNEGSKA (reference sequence). In nucleotides, the CDR3 is TGCAGTGCTCTCAGGGATGGGACCCGAGCTTACTTC. Translated, it gives CSALRDGTRAYF.

This clonotype has a handful of counts. The chain uses TRBV4-1 and TRBJ1-4; 9 bases align to TRBD1. The CDR3 has 15 residues. Germline V CDR1 and CDR2: MGHRA, YSYEKL. Germline trimming cut 0 bases from V and 8 bases from J; bases unmatched to any gene: 4. Here the CDR3 DNA reads TGCGCCAGCAGCCAAGAATGGACAGGGGAAGAAAAACTGTTTTTT. Its protein is CASSQEWTGEEKLFF.

The chain carries TRBV2 and TRBJ1-1, with TRBD1 matching 7 bases. The length of the CDR3 is 15 residues. CDR1 is SNHLY and CDR2 is FYNNEI in the germline V gene. With 4 bases clipped from V and 2 bases from J, the junction kept 7 bases outside the gene matches. The CDR3: CASSARGQVNTEAFF. DNA of the CDR3: TGTGCCAGCAGTGCCCGAGGACAGGTCAACACTGAAGCTTTCTTT.

The chain couples TRBV7-9 to TRBJ2-3, with 11 nucleotides matching TRBD2. V gave up 1 base and J gave up 2 bases; unmatched junction bases: 2. The CDR3 sequence is 16 residues long. Germline CDR1 SEHNR, CDR2 FQNEAQ (reference sequence). The CDR3: CASSLVLAGATDTQYF. CDR3 in DNA: TGTGCCAGCAGCTTAGTACTAGCGGGAGCCACAGATACGCAGTATTTT.

The J gene is TRBJ2-3, the V gene TRBV6-1, with D maybe TRBD1 (5 bases). Germline CDR1 MNHNS, CDR2 SASEGT. The CDR3 has 15 residues. V was trimmed by 2 bases and J by 0 bases, leaving 9 bases between them. CDR3 DNA sequence: TGTGCCAGCAGTGAAACAGGAAAAAGCACAGATACGCAGTATTTT. It specifies CASSETGKSTDTQYF.

This clonotype was recorded once. This chain connects TRBV11-2 to TRBJ1-2; no clear D. Germline V gene lookup returns CDR1 SGHAT and CDR2 FQNNGV. The CDR3 runs to 15 residues. Trimming took 0 bases from V and 3 from J, leaving 11 bases between them. CDR3 loop: CASSLEPGVYYGYTF. The CDR3 coding sequence is TGTGCCAGCAGCTTAGAGCCCGGGGTCTACTATGGCTACACCTTC.

This clonotype was seen repeatedly, ten times or more. This chain uses TRBV5-1 with TRBJ2-5; D gene uncertain. Trimming removed 2 bases at V and 3 bases at J, with 2 bases between. The CDR3 is 11 amino acids. CDR1 and CDR2 from the germline V gene are SGHRS and YFSETQ. CDR3 nucleotides: TGCGCCAGCAGCTTTAAAGAGACCCAGTACTTC. It is translated as CASSFKETQYF.

This clonotype was detected only a few times. This chain links TRBV20-1 with TRBJ2-1; D is uncertain. V dropped 0 bases and J dropped 10 bases, with 22 bases sitting between them. The germline CDR1 and CDR2 sequences are DFQATT and SNEGSKA (reference sequence). The CDR3 is 16 amino acids. CDR3 region: CSARDSGRLVQMEQFF. Written as DNA, the CDR3 is TGCAGTGCTAGAGACTCCGGCCGACTGGTGCAAATGGAGCAGTTCTTC.

This clonotype was seen just once. The chain carries TRBV7-2 and TRBJ1-5, with D possibly matching TRBD1 (6 bases). Germline loops: CDR1 SGHTA, CDR2 FQGNSA. CDR3 length: 14 amino acids. Trimming removed 3 bases at V and 7 bases at J, with 13 bases between. The CDR3 spells CASSLQGPGQPQHF. DNA for the CDR3: TGTGCCAGCAGCTTGCAGGGGCCTGGACAGCCCCAGCATTTT.

A note on this clonotype: This may be a read error, as it is one base from a much larger clone. The V and J genes are TRBV12-3 or TRBV12-4 and TRBJ2-3, with TRBD1 matching over 11 bases. The CDR3 totals 15 residues. CDR3 region: CASSFRTGGEDMQYF. In nucleotides, the CDR3 is TGTGCCAGCAGTTTCCGGACAGGGGGCGAGGATATGCAGTATTTT.

This clonotype was seen just once. The V and J genes are TRBV4-1 and TRBJ1-4; D is ambiguous. The length of the CDR3 is 13 residues. Germline CDR1 is MGHRA and CDR2 is YSYEKL. Trimming took 0 bases from V and 4 from J, leaving 3 bases between them. The CDR3 DNA follows: TGCGCCAGCAGCCAAGATAATAATGAAAAACTGTTTTTT. The encoded protein is CASSQDNNEKLFF.

The V call is TRBV6-2 or TRBV6-3, the J call TRBJ2-1; 8 positions match TRBD2. CDR3 length: 16 residues. With 2 bases clipped from V and 7 bases from J, the junction kept 10 bases outside the gene matches. Germline V gives CDR1 MNHEY, CDR2 SVGEGT. The CDR3 DNA reads as TGTGCCAGCAGTTACGGAAAAAGCGGGAGTAGGAATGAGCAGTTCTTC. It translates to CASSYGKSGSRNEQFF.